This entry is about one T cell receptor beta chain. Its antigen is still unknown. Time point indicated: late sampling 161 to 241 days after vaccination in a few convalescent patients. Treatment indicated: 10-day PBMC culture with coronavirus spike peptide pools or control peptides (ViraFEST assay). With approximately 10 ug/ml peptide pools and roughly 9.2 IU/ml IL-2, PBMCs were cultured at 2 million to 2.5 million per well. The data stem from a study of vaccination and CD4 T cells after COVID-19. CD4+ T cells that had been cultured provided DNA sequenced with the Oncomine TCR Beta short-read assay. TCRdb ran MiXCR on the PCR reads and lists one entry per CDR3 protein. The data contain fewer than 30,000 distinct CDR3 sequences, 36% of them seen just once; the ten biggest clones take up approximately 3.1%. The CDR3 covers 15 residues. Germline values: CDR1 SNHLY, CDR2 FYNNEI. J was trimmed by 2 bases and V by 4 bases; bases with no gene match: 2.

The sequencing used CD4+ T cells from blood, cultured in vitro, collected about 7 months after SARS-CoV-2 vaccination. The sequence was obtained from a human donor who had recovered from COVID-19. This chain connects TRBV2 to TRBJ2-3, with 11 positions matching TRBD2. CDR3 amino acids: CASSGGLAATDTQYF. In DNA form, the CDR3 reads TGTGCCAGCAGTGGGGGACTAGCGGCCACAGATACGCAGTATTTT. The entire variable domain, with the rest obtained from reference TRBV2 and TRBJ2-3, is as follows: EPEVTQTPSHQVTQMGQEVILRCVPISNHLYFYWYRQILGQKVEFLVSFYNNEISEKSEIFDDQFSVERPDGSNFTLKIRSTKLEDSAMYFCASSGGLAATDTQYFGPGTRLTVL.